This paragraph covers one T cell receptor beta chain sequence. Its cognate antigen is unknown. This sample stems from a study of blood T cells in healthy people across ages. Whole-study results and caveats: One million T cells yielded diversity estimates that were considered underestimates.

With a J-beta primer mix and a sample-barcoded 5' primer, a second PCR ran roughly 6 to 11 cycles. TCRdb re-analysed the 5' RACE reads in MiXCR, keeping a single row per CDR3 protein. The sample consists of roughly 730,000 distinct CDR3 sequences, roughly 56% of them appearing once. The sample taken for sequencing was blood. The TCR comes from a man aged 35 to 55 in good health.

CDR3 protein: CAISENSEQYF. As DNA, the CDR3 is TGTGCCATCAGCGAGAATAGTGAGCAGTACTTC. V and J are TRBV10-3 and TRBJ2-5, with D uncertain. Germline CDR1 and CDR2: ENHRY and SYGVKD. Trimming shortened V by 6 bases and J by 11 bases, and 13 bases separated the two germline ends. The CDR3 extends over 11 amino acids.